These 5 T cell receptor beta chains share one sample of origin, sequenced in a study of PD-1 blockade in classical Hodgkin lymphoma. Assay: immunoSEQ multiplex PCR; the TCRdb copy retains only in-frame clones and omits some. The table records 25,000 or so clones, 67% of them present only once. Relapses following autologous stem cell transplantation were seen in all patients, with brentuximab vedotin exposure varying. The starting material was peripheral blood mononuclear cells (PBMCs), obtained before the second cycle of nivolumab. The receptors come from a human donor with classical Hodgkin lymphoma.

This sequence joins TRBV30 and TRBJ1-5, with D uncertain. V gave up 6 bases and J gave up 3 bases, with 12 bases separating them. The CDR3 consists of 13 residues. Germline CDR1 is GTSNPN and CDR2 is SVGIG (reference sequence). CDR3 coding DNA: TGTGCCTGCCAGAAAGGATCCAATCAGCCCCAGCATTTT. This sequence encodes CACQKGSNQPQHF.

By sample fraction, this clone is medium-sized. V is TRBV7-2 and J is TRBJ2-7; D may be TRBD1 or TRBD2 (6 bases each). V shed 1 base and J shed 3 bases, with 10 bases lying between them. The CDR3 loop spans 14 amino acids. Germline assignment: CDR1 SGHTA and CDR2 FQGNSA. CDR3 bases: TGTGCCAGCAGCTTAGATGGGGGGCTCTACGAGCAGTACTTC. Protein product: CASSLDGGLYEQYF.

This clone appeared many times. This chain connects TRBV29-1 to TRBJ1-2; TRBD1 might be the D (5 bases). Trimming cost V 8 bases and J 5 bases, with 18 bases left between them. The CDR3 spans 13 residues. Looked up from germline, CDR1 is SQVTM and CDR2 is ANQGSEA. This chain's CDR3 is CSSEGEWGYGYTF. The DNA of the CDR3 is TGCAGCTCTGAAGGGGAATGGGGGTATGGCTACACCTTC. Full variable domain (rest looked up from reference TRBV29-1 and TRBJ1-2): SAVISQKPSRDICQRGTSLTIQCQVDSQVTMMFWYRQQPGQSLTLIATANQGSEATYESGFVIDKFPISRPNLTFSTLTVSNMSPEDSSIYLCSSEGEWGYGYTFGSGTRLTVV.

Written as DNA, the CDR3 is TGTGCCAGCAGCCGCAGCACCTCTGGAAACACCATATATTTT. Amino acid sequence: CASSRSTSGNTIYF. The V and J genes are TRBV7-2 and TRBJ1-3; no reliable D call. Germline assignment: CDR1 SGHTA and CDR2 FQGNSA. V shed 5 bases and J shed 0 bases, with 8 bases lying between them. The CDR3 spans 14 residues.

The chain joins TRBV10-3 to TRBJ1-1; D gene unclear. Germline CDR1 and CDR2: ENHRY and SYGVKD. V was clipped by 4 bases and J by 8 bases, with 11 bases between them. This CDR3 contains 12 residues. The CDR3: CAISGDSSEAFF. The CDR3 DNA sequence: TGTGCCATCAGTGGCGATAGCAGCGAAGCTTTCTTT.